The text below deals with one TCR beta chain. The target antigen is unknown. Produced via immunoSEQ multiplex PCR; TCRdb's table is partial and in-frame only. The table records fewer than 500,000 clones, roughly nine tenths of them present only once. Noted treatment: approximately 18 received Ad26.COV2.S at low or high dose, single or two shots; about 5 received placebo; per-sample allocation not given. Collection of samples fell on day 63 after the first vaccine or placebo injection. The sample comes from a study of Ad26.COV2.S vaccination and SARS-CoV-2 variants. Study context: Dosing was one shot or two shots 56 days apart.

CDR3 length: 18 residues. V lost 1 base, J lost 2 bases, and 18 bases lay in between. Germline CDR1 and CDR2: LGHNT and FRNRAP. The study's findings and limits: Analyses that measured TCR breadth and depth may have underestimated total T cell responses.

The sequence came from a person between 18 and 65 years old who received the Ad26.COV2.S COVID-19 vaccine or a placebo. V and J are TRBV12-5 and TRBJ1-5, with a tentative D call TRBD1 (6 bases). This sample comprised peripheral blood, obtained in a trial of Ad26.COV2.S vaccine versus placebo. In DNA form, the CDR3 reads TGTGCTAGTGGTTTGGGCGGGACAATCGATTCCGGCAATCAGCCCCAGCATTTT. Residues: CASGLGGTIDSGNQPQHF.